This T cell receptor (beta chain) came from a study of yellow fever vaccine responses in identical twins. Findings of the study overall: Reportedly, the T cell response mounted by twins to vaccine seemed partly convergent, partly personalized.

This clonotype is a singleton in its sample. The antigen is undetermined. TCRdb reanalysed the RT-PCR reads using MiXCR and keeps one entry per CDR3 protein. The data show about 18,000 distinct CDR3 sequences, less than 70% seen once. The CDR3 consists of 14 residues. CDR1 MDHEN and CDR2 SYDVKM come from the germline V gene. Deletions cut 4 bases from V and 0 bases from J, with 7 bases between. This chain uses TRBV28 with TRBJ2-4; D gene unclear. The sequence came from a woman aged 18-29 years who received the yellow fever vaccine. Material: T cells from blood (PBMCs), unsorted or a sorted subset (not recorded which), obtained before or after yellow fever vaccination (not recorded which). The DNA for the CDR3 is TGTGCCAGCAGTTGGCACTTAGCCAAAAACATTCAGTACTTC. The encoded protein is CASSWHLAKNIQYF.